The 9 T cell receptor beta chains in this list originate from one sample, sequenced in a study of T-cell reconstitution after alpha-beta-depleted transplantation in children listed by TCRdb under 2016. Reading the label with the study, this specimen's treatment or condition is: allogeneic hematopoietic cell transplantation with graft depleted of TCRalphabeta T cells and CD19 B cells. Libraries were prepared through PCR. The sample was run on an Illumina HiSeq 2500. Molecular barcoding was employed in the preparation of TCR libraries, with unique molecular identifiers being used to normalize TCRbeta repertoire quantification. TCRdb reprocessing: public reads trimmed at Q25 with fastp, clones called with MiXCR, in-frame beta chains kept. Each CDR3 protein gets just one entry, which takes the most common genes and DNA from the rows behind it. This sample is represented by hundreds of thousands of distinct CDR3 sequences; 20% to 30% of them were singletons. The biggest ten clones account for about 5% of the sample.

The sequencing used PBMCs, mostly from graft donor cells, collected 360 days after TCRalphabeta/CD19-depleted stem cell transplant. These receptors all come from a female patient aged 2-15 years who had a stem cell transplant for congenital amegakaryocytic thrombocytopenia, so the T cells may come from the graft donor.

This clonotype was seen many times. The chain uses TRBV10-3 and TRBJ2-2; D is undetermined. V was shortened by 6 bases and J by 4 bases, with 9 bases between the two germline ends. CDR1 is ENHRY, CDR2 SYGVKD, per germline. This CDR3 has 13 amino acids. The CDR3 sequence: CAIRSGVTGELFF. CDR3 nucleotide sequence: TGTGCCATCAGATCCGGAGTCACCGGGGAGCTGTTTTTT.

In its sample, this clonotype was seen many times. The gene calls are TRBV29-1 and TRBJ2-6; no firm D call. Germline-derived CDR1 and CDR2 are SQVTM and ANQGSEA. Trimming removed 7 bases from V and 0 bases from J, with 4 bases in between. This CDR3 comprises 12 residues. Written as DNA, the CDR3 is TGCAGCGCCGGCTCTGGGGCCAACGTCCTGACTTTC. Translated: CSAGSGANVLTF. Drawing the rest from reference TRBV29-1 and TRBJ2-6, the complete variable domain is SAVISQKPSRDICQRGTSLTIQCQVDSQVTMMFWYRQQPGQSLTLIATANQGSEATYESGFVIDKFPISRPNLTFSTLTVSNMSPEDSSIYLCSAGSGANVLTFGAGSRLTVL.

This clonotype was recorded at least ten times. V gene TRBV4-1 combines with J gene TRBJ1-2; no firm D call. V was pared by 2 bases and J by 0 bases, with 10 bases between. CDR3 size: 15 residues. Germline CDR1 is MGHRA and CDR2 is YSYEKL. CDR3 nucleotide sequence: TGCGCCAGCAGCCAAACCGTGATCGCTAACTATGGCTACACCTTC. Amino acid sequence: CASSQTVIANYGYTF.

This clonotype was picked up one time. The genes are TRBV7-2 and TRBJ2-1; 10 bases are a match to TRBD2. The CDR3 covers 15 residues. In germline, CDR1 is SGHTA, CDR2 FQGNSA. The V and J ends lost 2 bases and 15 bases, in that order; junction bases with no gene match: 13. The CDR3 DNA is TGTGCCAGCAGCTTAAATTCTAGCGGGAGAGGTAGGCGGTTCTTC. It translates to CASSLNSSGRGRRFF.

There are a few counts of this clonotype. V gene TRBV20-1 combines with J gene TRBJ2-7, with D maybe TRBD1 (5 bases). Germline V lookup: CDR1 DFQATT, CDR2 SNEGSKA (reference sequence). The CDR3 is 15 residues long. Trimming took 1 base from V and 5 from J, leaving 18 bases between them. The CDR3 protein is CSARGSWGLPHEQYF. The CDR3 region has the DNA TGCAGTGCTAGAGGGTCCTGGGGCTTGCCCCACGAGCAGTACTTC.

V and J are TRBV6-5 and TRBJ2-5; TRBD2 matches at 10 bases. V was pared by 6 bases and J by 4 bases, with 11 bases of the junction left unmatched. The CDR3 is made up of 16 amino acids. The germline gives CDR1 MNHEY, CDR2 SVGAGI. The DNA of the CDR3 is TGTGCCAGCAGCTATATAGCGGGGGGTTTTGGAGAGACCCAGTACTTC. It specifies CASSYIAGGFGETQYF.

This clonotype was observed a few times. The rearrangement joins TRBV12-3 or TRBV12-4 to TRBJ2-1; D is unclear. The germline V and J ends were trimmed by 2 bases and 12 bases, with 11 bases remaining between them. The CDR3 sequence is 12 residues long. Written as DNA, the CDR3 is TGTGCCAGCAGTTTACCGGTTATGGGGCAGTTCTTC. It encodes CASSLPVMGQFF.

The chain joins TRBV4-1 to TRBJ2-1, with D uncertain. V gave up 1 base and J gave up 0 bases, with 10 bases separating them. Germline assignment: CDR1 MGHRA and CDR2 YSYEKL. The CDR3 totals 16 residues. CDR3: CASSQGLYSSYNEQFF. The DNA of the CDR3 is TGCGCCAGCAGCCAAGGTCTGTACTCCTCCTACAATGAGCAGTTCTTC.

V is TRBV27 and J is TRBJ1-5; D is perhaps TRBD1 (5 bases). CDR3 length: 15 residues. V dropped 6 bases and J dropped 0 bases, with 12 bases sitting between them. Germline V gives CDR1 MNHEY, CDR2 SMNVEV (reference sequence). CDR3 in DNA: TGTGCCAGCAGCATGGACATCTATAGCAATCAGCCCCAGCATTTT. Translation gives CASSMDIYSNQPQHF.